Listed here are 24 T cell receptor beta chains from one sample, sequenced in a study of blood T cells in healthy people across ages. Sample-barcoded 5' priming and a J-beta primer mix drove a second PCR of roughly 7 to 11 cycles. TCRdb itself ran the 5' RACE reads through MiXCR, one entry per CDR3 protein. The sample includes about 1,000,000 distinct CDR3 sequences, 35% to 50% of them seen just once. Sequencing was performed on blood. These receptor sequences come from a woman in her fifties or sixties in good health.

The chain employs TRBV20-1 and TRBJ2-3; D gene uncertain. This CDR3 region has 14 residues. Germline V gene lookup returns CDR1 DFQATT and CDR2 SNEGSKA (reference sequence). V was shortened by 6 bases and J by 0 bases, with 13 bases between the two germline ends. Here the CDR3 reads CSAQNTASTDTQYF. The CDR3 coding sequence is TGCAGTGCACAGAATACAGCTAGCACAGATACGCAGTATTTT.

This chain links TRBV7-2 with TRBJ2-5; TRBD2 agrees at 10 bases. The CDR3 length is 15 residues. The V gene end was trimmed by 5 bases and the J gene end by 0 bases; junction bases not matched to a gene: 3. The V gene's germline CDR1 is SGHTA and CDR2 FQGNSA. This chain's CDR3 is CASSPSGSYQETQYF. The CDR3 DNA reads TGTGCCAGCAGCCCTAGCGGGAGCTACCAAGAGACCCAGTACTTC. The full variable domain, in which reference TRBV7-2 and TRBJ2-5 provide the parts outside the CDR3, is GAGVSQSPSNKVTEKGKDVELRCDPISGHTALYWYRQSLGQGLEFLIYFQGNSAPDKSGLPSDRFSAERTGGSVSTLTIQRTQQEDSAVYLCASSPSGSYQETQYFGPGTRLLVL.

This clonotype appeared a few times. The chain uses TRBV5-1 and TRBJ2-5; 7 nucleotides match TRBD1. CDR1 is SGHRS and CDR2 is YFSETQ in the germline V gene. The CDR3 covers 15 residues. The V and J ends lost 0 bases and 5 bases, in that order; junction bases with no gene match: 7. CDR3 DNA sequence: TGCGCCAGCAGCTTGGCGTCGACAGGGCAGGAGACCCAGTACTTC. Protein sequence: CASSLASTGQETQYF.

Concerning this clonotype itself: Relative to the germline gene, one junction end is altered; a read error may explain this. The V gene is TRBV7-8, the J gene TRBJ2-5, with D unclear. CDR3 length: 13 amino acids. Per the germline V gene, CDR1 is SGHVS and CDR2 is FQNEAQ. In DNA, the CDR3 is TGTGCCGGCAGCTTAGCCTTAGTGGAGACCCAGTACTTC. Protein product: CAGSLALVETQYF.

As regards this clonotype: The junction and the germline gene differ at one end; a read error may be behind it. The chain joins TRBV5-5 to TRBJ2-7; 11 bases match TRBD1. This CDR3 spans 14 amino acids. Germline V gives CDR1 SGHKS, CDR2 YYEKEE (reference sequence). The CDR3 sequence is CTSRFGTGGYEQYF. The CDR3 bases are TGTACCAGCAGATTCGGGACAGGGGGCTACGAGCAGTACTTC.

DNA for the CDR3: TGTGCCAGCAGTTACCGTGGACTAGCGGGAAGAAGTGGGGCCAACGTCCTGACTTTC. This sequence encodes CASSYRGLAGRSGANVLTF. The chain is built from TRBV6-2 or TRBV6-3 and TRBJ2-6, with 12 positions matching TRBD2. The CDR3 extends over 19 amino acids. V trimming: 2 bases; J trimming: 3 bases; junction bases outside the gene matches: 8. CDR1 is MNHEY and CDR2 is SVGEGT in the germline V gene.

This clonotype has a count of ten or more. The J gene is TRBJ2-1, the V gene TRBV29-1; D may be TRBD2 (5 bases). Germline V gene lookup returns CDR1 SQVTM and CDR2 ANQGSEA. The V end lost 1 base, the J end lost 8 bases, and 18 bases lay between the germline ends. CDR3 length: 15 amino acids. CDR3 in DNA: TGCAGCGTTGAAGTCGTAGGGTTAGGTAGCGATGAGCAGTTCTTC. Its translation is CSVEVVGLGSDEQFF.

This chain uses TRBV7-6 with TRBJ2-4; no definite D call. The J call is in doubt because the DNA end fits TRBJ2-5 better. The CDR3 totals 14 residues. Germline V CDR1 and CDR2: SGHVS, FNYEAQ. CDR3 DNA sequence: TGTGCCAGCAGCTTAGACGCGCGCCAAGAGACCCAGTACTTC. Its protein product is CASSLDARQETQYF.

A few counts support this clonotype. The chain joins TRBV20-1 to TRBJ2-4; 7 bases align to TRBD2. With the DNA end fitting TRBJ2-7 better, the J assignment may be wrong. The germline V gene encodes CDR1 DFQATT and CDR2 SNEGSKA (reference sequence). This CDR3 is 16 amino acids long. The CDR3 nucleotides are TGCAGTGCTAGAGAGGTGGGGACTACCTACCCCCACGAGCAGTACTTC. This codes for CSAREVGTTYPHEQYF.

This clonotype was detected only a few times. V and J are TRBV12-3 or TRBV12-4 and TRBJ1-5; D not certain. The CDR3 runs 15 residues. Trimming removed 4 bases from V and 0 bases from J, with 10 bases in between. The CDR3 here is CASSYGSNSNQPQHF. DNA for the CDR3: TGTGCCAGCAGTTATGGCAGTAATAGCAATCAGCCCCAGCATTTT.

V is TRBV20-1 and J is TRBJ2-3, with D perhaps matching TRBD2 (6 bases). The CDR3 runs to 13 residues. The germline gives CDR1 DFQATT, CDR2 SNEGSKA (reference sequence). Deletions cut 1 base from V and 8 bases from J, with 13 bases between. The CDR3 loop reads CSARAAGSPTQYF. For the CDR3, the DNA is TGCAGTGCTAGAGCGGCCGGGAGTCCTACGCAGTATTTT.

The chain is built from TRBV6-2 or TRBV6-3 and TRBJ2-1; D remains unclear. The germline V gene encodes CDR1 MNHEY and CDR2 SVGEGT. V lost 6 bases, J lost 6 bases, and 9 bases lay in between. This CDR3 has 12 amino acids. CDR3 loop: CASSMGPNEQFF. In DNA, the CDR3 is TGTGCCAGCAGCATGGGCCCCAATGAGCAGTTCTTC.

The chain is built from TRBV15 and TRBJ2-4, with D tentatively TRBD1 or TRBD2 (6 bases each). Gene TRBJ2-7 matches the end of the DNA better, so the J call may be wrong. CDR1 LNHNV and CDR2 YYDKDF come from the germline V gene (reference sequence). The CDR3 has 14 amino acids. In DNA form, the CDR3 reads TGTGCCACCAGCAGAGTTAAGGGGGAGGACGAGCAGTACTTC. It encodes CATSRVKGEDEQYF.

V gene TRBV30 combines with J gene TRBJ2-3, with TRBD2 matching 7 bases. V lost 2 bases, J lost 0 bases, and 5 bases stayed unmatched. Germline CDR1 reads GTSNPN; CDR2 reads SVGIG (reference sequence). The CDR3 contains 15 residues. CDR3 region: CAWSPGLLSTDTQYF. CDR3 coding DNA: TGTGCCTGGAGTCCGGGACTACTTAGCACAGATACGCAGTATTTT.

The sample holds a few counts of this clonotype. The chain recombines TRBV9 with TRBJ2-1; D might be TRBD2 (6 bases). CDR1 and CDR2 (germline): SGDLS, YYNGEE. V shed 4 bases and J shed 0 bases, with 14 bases lying between them. The CDR3 length is 16 residues. As DNA, the CDR3 is TGTGCCAGCAGCCCCACGCTAGCGAACTCCTACAATGAGCAGTTCTTC. Amino acids: CASSPTLANSYNEQFF.

The chain employs TRBV28 and TRBJ2-4; possibly TRBD1 or TRBD2 for D (6 bases each). With 3 bases removed from V and 3 bases from J, the gap between germline ends came to 18 bases. This CDR3 comprises 17 residues. Germline V lookup: CDR1 MDHEN, CDR2 SYDVKM. The CDR3 DNA reads as TGTGCCAGCAGTTTTTTGGGGGGCAGGAGTAACAAAAACATTCAGTACTTC. It yields the protein CASSFLGGRSNKNIQYF.

The chain couples TRBV6-5 to TRBJ2-5; 9 nucleotides match TRBD2. The J segment lost 2 bases and the V segment lost 7 bases, leaving 8 bases of the junction unmatched. CDR3 length: 15 residues. CDR1 and CDR2 (germline): MNHEY, SVGAGI. The CDR3 DNA sequence: TGTGCCAGCAATCCAGCGGGAGGTTGGCAAGAGACCCAGTACTTC. Its protein is CASNPAGGWQETQYF.

In this sample, this clonotype turned up many times. This sequence joins TRBV29-1 and TRBJ2-7; possible D gene TRBD1, 6 bases. V lost 6 bases to trimming and J lost 3 bases, with 18 bases between them. The CDR3 sequence is 14 residues long. Germline loops: CDR1 SQVTM, CDR2 ANQGSEA. This chain's CDR3 is CSVDPRGSGYEQYF. The CDR3 DNA reads as TGCAGCGTGGACCCCAGGGGTTCTGGCTACGAGCAGTACTTC.

This rearrangement joins TRBV4-1 to TRBJ2-3; D unresolved. This CDR3 region has 18 residues. Per the germline V gene, CDR1 is MGHRA and CDR2 is YSYEKL. The V and J ends lost 0 bases and 3 bases respectively, with 19 bases between them. The chain's CDR3 is CASSQDQKKRQTTDTQYF. CDR3 in DNA: TGCGCCAGCAGCCAAGATCAGAAGAAGAGGCAAACGACAGATACGCAGTATTTT.

The V and J genes are TRBV11-2 and TRBJ2-1, with 10 positions matching TRBD2. V was pared by 2 bases and J by 5 bases, with 6 bases of the junction left unmatched. The length of the CDR3 is 16 residues. Germline V gives CDR1 SGHAT, CDR2 FQNNGV. As DNA, the CDR3 is TGTGCCAGCAGCTTATCTTTTCTAGCGGGAGACAATGAGCAGTTCTTC. It specifies CASSLSFLAGDNEQFF.

The chain joins TRBV20-1 to TRBJ2-1; D gene ambiguous. V lost 5 bases to trimming and J lost 7 bases, with 9 bases between them. Germline V gives CDR1 DFQATT, CDR2 SNEGSKA (reference sequence). The CDR3 is made up of 11 amino acids. The CDR3 DNA reads TGCAGTGCTCGTCGGTTAAATGAGCAGTTCTTC. Protein product: CSARRLNEQFF.

This clonotype has a handful of counts. This rearrangement joins TRBV27 to TRBJ2-1, with TRBD2 identical over 12 bases. V was clipped by 3 bases and J by 6 bases; unmatched bases: 3. Per the germline V gene, CDR1 is MNHEY and CDR2 is SMNVEV (reference sequence). This CDR3 is 15 amino acids long. CDR3 bases: TGTGCCAGCAGTTTTGTACTAGCGGGAGGCAATGAGCAGTTCTTC. Translating gives CASSFVLAGGNEQFF.

This chain uses TRBV6-6 with TRBJ2-1, with D perhaps matching TRBD2 (6 bases). The germline V gene encodes CDR1 MNHNY and CDR2 SVGAGI (reference sequence). The CDR3 is 15 residues long. V lost 6 bases and J 6 bases, leaving 18 bases between the germline ends. The CDR3 spells CASRERGLGFNEQFF. CDR3 nucleotides: TGTGCCAGCAGGGAAAGGGGACTCGGGTTCAATGAGCAGTTCTTC.

The chain links TRBV3-1 to TRBJ1-2; unclear D gene. V lost 1 base to trimming and J lost 4 bases, with 13 bases between them. The CDR3 covers 15 residues. The germline V gene has CDR1 LGHDT and CDR2 YNNKEL (reference sequence). The CDR3 here is CASSQGQESAYGYTF. The CDR3 coding sequence is TGTGCCAGCAGCCAAGGGCAGGAAAGTGCCTATGGCTACACCTTC.